The entry that follows covers one TCR beta chain sequence. Antigen: not known. Other nucleotide sequences in the sample specify the same CDR3. Trimming removed 2 bases at V and 0 bases at J, with 8 bases between. Per germline, CDR1 MNHNS and CDR2 SASEGT. This CDR3 has 15 residues. This sample is part of a study of T cell responses to AZD1222 COVID-19 vaccine. Study information: Second-dose intervals near 4 or 12 weeks were combined. Overall study results and limits: Females outnumbered males among donors, who were mostly white British; clonal diversity was possibly underestimated.

Repertoires were generated with immunoSEQ multiplex PCR, while TCRdb's copy carries only in-frame clones and drops some. The data hold some 170,000 clones, with 70% to 90% observed a single time. Sequenced material: peripheral blood, taken on day 0 of AZD1222 vaccination. J is TRBJ2-1 and V is TRBV6-1, with unresolved D. The source is an adult in good health. CDR3 sequence reads: CASSELTSSYNEQFF. CDR3 sequence (DNA): TGTGCCAGCAGTGAACTGACATCCTCCTACAATGAGCAGTTCTTC.